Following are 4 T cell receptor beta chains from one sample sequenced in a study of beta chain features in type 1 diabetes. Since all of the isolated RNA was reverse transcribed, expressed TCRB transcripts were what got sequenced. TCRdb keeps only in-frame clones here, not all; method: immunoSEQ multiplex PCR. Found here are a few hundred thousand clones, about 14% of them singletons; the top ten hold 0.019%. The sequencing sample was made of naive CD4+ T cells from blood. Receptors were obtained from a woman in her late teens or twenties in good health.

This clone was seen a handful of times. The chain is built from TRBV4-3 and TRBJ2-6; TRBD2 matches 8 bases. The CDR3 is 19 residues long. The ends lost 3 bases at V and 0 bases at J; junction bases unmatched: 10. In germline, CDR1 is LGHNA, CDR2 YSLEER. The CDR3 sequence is CASSQRSGSGSSGANVLTF. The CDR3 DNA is TGCGCCAGCAGCCAGAGATCTGGGAGCGGGAGCTCTGGGGCCAACGTCCTGACTTTC.

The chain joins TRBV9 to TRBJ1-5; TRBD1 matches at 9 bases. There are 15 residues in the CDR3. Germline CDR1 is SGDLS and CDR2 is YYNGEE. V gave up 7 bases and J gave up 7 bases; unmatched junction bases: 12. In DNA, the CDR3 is TGTGCCAGCTCCCGATCGGACAGGGGTTTACAGCCCCAGCATTTT. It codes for CASSRSDRGLQPQHF.

The chain's CDR3 is CASSQELIAEETQYF. In DNA form, the CDR3 reads TGTGCCAGCAGCCAAGAATTGATAGCGGAAGAGACCCAGTACTTC. V gene TRBV4-2 combines with J gene TRBJ2-5; tentatively, D is TRBD2 (6 bases). There are 15 residues in the CDR3. V gave up 0 bases and J gave up 3 bases, with 11 bases separating them. Per the germline V gene, CDR1 is LGHNA and CDR2 is YNFKEQ.

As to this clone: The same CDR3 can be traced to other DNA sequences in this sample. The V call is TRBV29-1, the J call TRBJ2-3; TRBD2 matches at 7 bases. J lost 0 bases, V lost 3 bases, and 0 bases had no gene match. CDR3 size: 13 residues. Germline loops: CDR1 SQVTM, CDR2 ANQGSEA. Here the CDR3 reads CSVDSGSTDTQYF. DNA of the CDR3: TGCAGCGTTGATAGCGGGAGCACAGATACGCAGTATTTT.